The present T cell receptor beta chain was sequenced within a study of blood T cell repertoires in COVID-19. About the research overall: The analysed material was cDNA or gDNA that came from T cells, B-cell-depleted T cells, or PBMCs.

Using immunoSEQ multiplex PCR, the repertoire was profiled, and TCRdb retains in-frame clones only, with some absent. The sample holds approximately 400,000 clones, more than 85% seen once. The germline CDR1 and CDR2 sequences are SGHTA and FQGTGA. The CDR3 has 14 amino acids. The germline V and J ends were trimmed by 0 bases and 2 bases, with 7 bases remaining between them. The gene calls are TRBV7-3 and TRBJ1-1, with D hard to call. The source of this sequence is a woman aged 35 to 49 who had been exposed to COVID-19. Sequencing was carried out using PBMCs or T cells enriched from blood (not recorded which). The CDR3 spells CASSLTPTNTEAFF. The DNA for the CDR3 is TGTGCCAGCAGCTTAACTCCGACAAACACTGAAGCTTTCTTT.